The rows below give T cell receptor beta chains drawn from one sample of a study of T-cell reconstitution after alpha-beta-depleted transplantation in children. TCRdb reanalysed the PCR reads using MiXCR and keeps one entry per CDR3 protein. The top ten hold around 2.5% of the sample, which has some 500,000 distinct CDR3 sequences, around a third seen once. The sequences come from PBMCs from the stem cell graft donor, collected from the stem cell graft. These receptors were taken from a human donor who donated a stem cell graft to a child with aplastic anemia. Both conserved end residues are part of each CDR3. Each record gives: clone size, V gene, J gene, D gene, CDR3 DNA, CDR3 protein. D genes are given only for firm matches. Where a row states a size, it is once, few, many or the class of an expanded clone; other rows omit it.

abundance: NA
v_gene: TRBV12-3/TRBV12-4
j_gene: TRBJ1-1
d_gene: TRBD1
CDR3nt: TGTGCCAGCAGTGACTACAGGGGCTCTGAAGCTTTCTTT
CDR3aa: CASSDYRGSEAFF

abundance: NA
v_gene: TRBV5-1
j_gene: TRBJ2-3
d_gene: NA
CDR3nt: TGCGCCAGCAGCTTGGTGTCCGGGGCGGGAGATACGCAGTATTTT
CDR3aa: CASSLVSGAGDTQYF

abundance: few
v_gene: TRBV29-1
j_gene: TRBJ2-3
d_gene: NA
CDR3nt: TGCAGCGTTGCCGGAAGGACGGATACGCAGTATTTT
CDR3aa: CSVAGRTDTQYF

abundance: NA
v_gene: TRBV4-1
j_gene: TRBJ1-1
d_gene: NA
CDR3nt: TGCGCCAGCAGCCAAGATCACGGCAGGGAAGCTTTCTTT
CDR3aa: CASSQDHGREAFF

abundance: few
v_gene: TRBV20-1
j_gene: TRBJ2-7
d_gene: NA
CDR3nt: TGCAGTGCCCCAAAGGGGATGGACGAGCAGTACTTC
CDR3aa: CSAPKGMDEQYF

abundance: many
v_gene: TRBV12-3/TRBV12-4
j_gene: TRBJ1-5
d_gene: NA
CDR3nt: TGTGCCAGCAGTTTACAGGGTTCGAACCAGCCCCAGCATTTT
CDR3aa: CASSLQGSNQPQHF

abundance: NA
v_gene: TRBV12-3/TRBV12-4
j_gene: TRBJ2-2
d_gene: NA
CDR3nt: TGTGCCAGCAGTTTCCCCTTGACGTCTTTCGCTACCGGGGAGCTGTTTTTT
CDR3aa: CASSFPLTSFATGELFF

abundance: NA
v_gene: TRBV10-1
j_gene: TRBJ2-5
d_gene: NA
CDR3nt: TGCGCCAAGAGTCGATCCAACCAAGAGACCCAGTACTTC
CDR3aa: CAKSRSNQETQYF

abundance: NA
v_gene: TRBV28
j_gene: TRBJ1-1
d_gene: NA
CDR3nt: TGTGCCAGCAGTTTATCCCCCCACGCAGGGAAGAACACTGAAGCTTTCTTT
CDR3aa: CASSLSPHAGKNTEAFF

abundance: NA
v_gene: TRBV4-1
j_gene: TRBJ2-5
d_gene: NA
CDR3nt: TGCGCCAGCAGGCCCGATCTCGGGGGAGAGACCCAGTACTTC
CDR3aa: CASRPDLGGETQYF

abundance: NA
v_gene: TRBV7-2
j_gene: TRBJ2-3
d_gene: TRBD2
CDR3nt: TGTGCCAGCAGCTTAGTCCTAGCGGGAGATCCAGATACGCAGTATTTT
CDR3aa: CASSLVLAGDPDTQYF

abundance: NA
v_gene: TRBV6-1
j_gene: TRBJ2-6
d_gene: TRBD1
CDR3nt: TGTGCCAGCAGGGGCGCCCCGGGACAGCCCCAAACTGGGGCCAACGTCCTGACTTTC
CDR3aa: CASRGAPGQPQTGANVLTF

abundance: few
v_gene: TRBV12-3/TRBV12-4
j_gene: TRBJ1-5
d_gene: NA
CDR3nt: TGTGCCAGCAGTTTATCGGTGAATCAGCCCCAGCATTTT
CDR3aa: CASSLSVNQPQHF

abundance: NA
v_gene: TRBV20-1
j_gene: TRBJ2-7
d_gene: NA
CDR3nt: TGCACTGCTAGTCTTAGGGGACGAGACGAGCAGTACTTC
CDR3aa: CTASLRGRDEQYF

abundance: NA
v_gene: TRBV9
j_gene: TRBJ2-5
d_gene: NA
CDR3nt: TGTGCCAGCAGCGTAGGAAGGCTAGCTCAAGAGACCCAGTACTTC
CDR3aa: CASSVGRLAQETQYF

abundance: NA
v_gene: TRBV29-1
j_gene: TRBJ2-2
d_gene: TRBD2
CDR3nt: TGCAGCGTTGTCCTGGGACTAGAGGACACCGGGGAGCTGTTTTTT
CDR3aa: CSVVLGLEDTGELFF

abundance: NA
v_gene: TRBV6-6
j_gene: TRBJ2-5
d_gene: NA
CDR3nt: TGTGCCAGCAGCGGACCGAGCCGAGAGACCCAGTACTTC
CDR3aa: CASSGPSRETQYF

abundance: few
v_gene: TRBV25-1
j_gene: TRBJ2-1
d_gene: NA
CDR3nt: TGTGCCAGCAGTGAAGGGGAAACTAGCACCGACTACAATGAGCAGTTCTTC
CDR3aa: CASSEGETSTDYNEQFF

abundance: NA
v_gene: TRBV20-1
j_gene: TRBJ2-7
d_gene: NA
CDR3nt: TGCAGTGCCCTAGAACCTACCTACGAGCAGTACTTC
CDR3aa: CSALEPTYEQYF

abundance: NA
v_gene: TRBV12-3/TRBV12-4
j_gene: TRBJ2-1
d_gene: NA
CDR3nt: TGTGCCAGCAGTTTAGATCGAGCGGCCAATGAGCAGTTCTTC
CDR3aa: CASSLDRAANEQFF

abundance: NA
v_gene: TRBV5-1
j_gene: TRBJ2-1
d_gene: TRBD1
CDR3nt: TGCGCCAGCAGCTTGGTCCGACAGGGGTACAATGAGCAGTTCTTC
CDR3aa: CASSLVRQGYNEQFF

abundance: few
v_gene: TRBV5-1
j_gene: TRBJ2-1
d_gene: TRBD2
CDR3nt: TGCGCCAGCAGCAAGACTAGCAGGTCCTACAATGAGCAGTTCTTC
CDR3aa: CASSKTSRSYNEQFF

abundance: many
v_gene: TRBV29-1
j_gene: TRBJ2-7
d_gene: NA
CDR3nt: TGCAGCGTTGAAAAAGGGGACTACGAGCAGTACTTC
CDR3aa: CSVEKGDYEQYF

abundance: few
v_gene: TRBV10-3
j_gene: TRBJ1-5
d_gene: TRBD1
CDR3nt: TGTGCCATCAGTGAGCAGACAGGGGTTCAGCCCCAGCATTTT
CDR3aa: CAISEQTGVQPQHF

abundance: NA
v_gene: TRBV5-5
j_gene: TRBJ2-1
d_gene: TRBD2
CDR3nt: TGTGCCAGCAGCTTGGGTTTGGGACTAGCGGGAGTAAATGAGCAGTTCTTC
CDR3aa: CASSLGLGLAGVNEQFF

abundance: few
v_gene: TRBV28
j_gene: TRBJ2-7
d_gene: NA
CDR3nt: TGTGCCAGCAGCTTCGGCGGGAATTACGAGCAGTACTTC
CDR3aa: CASSFGGNYEQYF

abundance: NA
v_gene: TRBV7-9
j_gene: TRBJ2-3
d_gene: NA
CDR3nt: TGTGCCAGCAGCTTACCGGGAACGACAACCACAGATACGCAGTATTTT
CDR3aa: CASSLPGTTTTDTQYF

abundance: few
v_gene: TRBV5-6
j_gene: TRBJ2-5
d_gene: TRBD2
CDR3nt: TGTGCCAGCAGCAATCTAGCGGGTGAAGAGACCCAGTACTTC
CDR3aa: CASSNLAGEETQYF

abundance: few
v_gene: TRBV18
j_gene: TRBJ2-5
d_gene: NA
CDR3nt: TGTGCCAGCTCACCACCTTTTTCGTTGGAGACCCAGTACTTC
CDR3aa: CASSPPFSLETQYF

abundance: few
v_gene: TRBV29-1
j_gene: TRBJ1-5
d_gene: NA
CDR3nt: TGCAGCGTGGGGGAGGGGCAGGCGGGCAATCAGCCCCAGCATTTT
CDR3aa: CSVGEGQAGNQPQHF

abundance: once
v_gene: TRBV7-9
j_gene: TRBJ2-5
d_gene: TRBD2
CDR3nt: TGTGCCAGCAGCCTAGCGGGAGAAAAGACCCAGTACTTC
CDR3aa: CASSLAGEKTQYF

abundance: NA
v_gene: TRBV7-3
j_gene: TRBJ2-1
d_gene: NA
CDR3nt: TGTGCCAGCAGCTTAACTAGCGGACTCAATGAGCAGTTCTTC
CDR3aa: CASSLTSGLNEQFF

abundance: NA
v_gene: TRBV5-1
j_gene: TRBJ2-1
d_gene: TRBD2
CDR3nt: TGCGCCAGCAGCTTGGGCCCCGGACTAGCGGGAGGTTGGGGGAATGAGCAGTTCTTC
CDR3aa: CASSLGPGLAGGWGNEQFF

abundance: few
v_gene: TRBV29-1
j_gene: TRBJ2-1
d_gene: TRBD2
CDR3nt: TGCAGCGTTGGGCCCGGGCTAGCGGAGGGGGAGCAGTTCTTC
CDR3aa: CSVGPGLAEGEQFF

abundance: NA
v_gene: TRBV7-8
j_gene: TRBJ2-1
d_gene: TRBD2
CDR3nt: TGTGCCAGCAGCCAAAGGGGGCGTGTAGCGGGAGGTCCCTACAATGAGCAGTTCTTC
CDR3aa: CASSQRGRVAGGPYNEQFF

abundance: few
v_gene: TRBV12-3/TRBV12-4
j_gene: TRBJ1-1
d_gene: TRBD1
CDR3nt: TGTGCCAGCAGTTTACAGGGGGGTTTCCCTGAAGCTTTCTTT
CDR3aa: CASSLQGGFPEAFF

abundance: few
v_gene: TRBV11-2
j_gene: TRBJ2-7
d_gene: TRBD1
CDR3nt: TGTGCCAGCAGCTTAGGAGCGACAGGGCCCTACGAGCAGTACTTC
CDR3aa: CASSLGATGPYEQYF